The clone carrying this T cell receptor (beta chain) came up a few times. The unsorted libraries originated from 2 million PBMCs kept at -80 C. Germline CDR1 SGDLS, CDR2 YYNGEE. This CDR3 has 16 amino acids. The ends lost 1 base at V and 3 bases at J; junction bases unmatched: 10. 5'RACE generated cDNA with 10-nucleotide random UMIs. One entry per CDR3 protein, called by TCRdb with MiXCR from the 5' RACE reads. In the table there are fewer than 90,000 distinct CDR3 sequences, 10% to 13% of which are singletons. This entry comes from a study of neurological immune-mediated disorders. V and J are TRBV9 and TRBJ2-7; 7 nucleotides align to TRBD1. The sample comprised PBMCs. The TCR comes from a man in his forties in good health. The CDR3: CASSVLGTELFYEQYF. The CDR3 DNA is TGTGCCAGCAGCGTACTTGGGACAGAATTATTCTACGAGCAGTACTTC.